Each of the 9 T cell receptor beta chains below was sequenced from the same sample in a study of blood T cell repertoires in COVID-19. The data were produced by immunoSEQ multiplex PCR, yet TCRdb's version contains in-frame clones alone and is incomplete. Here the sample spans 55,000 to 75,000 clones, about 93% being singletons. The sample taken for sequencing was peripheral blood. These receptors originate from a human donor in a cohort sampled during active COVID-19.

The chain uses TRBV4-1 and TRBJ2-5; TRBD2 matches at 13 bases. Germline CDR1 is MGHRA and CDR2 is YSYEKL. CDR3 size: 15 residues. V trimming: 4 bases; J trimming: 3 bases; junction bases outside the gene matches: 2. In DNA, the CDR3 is TGCGCCAGCAGCCCGACTAGCGGGGGGAAAGAGACCCAGTACTTC. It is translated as CASSPTSGGKETQYF.

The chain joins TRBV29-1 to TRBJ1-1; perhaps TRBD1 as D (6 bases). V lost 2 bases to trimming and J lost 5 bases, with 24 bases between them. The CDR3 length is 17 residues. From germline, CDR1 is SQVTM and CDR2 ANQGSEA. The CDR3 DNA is TGCAGCGTTGAATCGTTTGCGGGGGCGCGAGGAGGGACTGAAGCTTTCTTT. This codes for CSVESFAGARGGTEAFF.

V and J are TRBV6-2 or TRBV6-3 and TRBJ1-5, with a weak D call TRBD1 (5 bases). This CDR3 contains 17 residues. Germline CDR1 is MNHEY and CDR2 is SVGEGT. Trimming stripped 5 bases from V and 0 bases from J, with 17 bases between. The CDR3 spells CASSESGLLLSNQPQHF. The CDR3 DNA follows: TGTGCCAGCAGTGAGTCAGGGCTTTTACTTAGCAATCAGCCCCAGCATTTT.

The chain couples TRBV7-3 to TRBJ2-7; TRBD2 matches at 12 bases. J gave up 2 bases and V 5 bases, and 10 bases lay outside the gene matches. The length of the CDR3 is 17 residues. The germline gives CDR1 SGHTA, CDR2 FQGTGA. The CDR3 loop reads CASSTAQSSGGAYEQYF. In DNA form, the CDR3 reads TGTGCCAGCAGCACCGCCCAATCTAGCGGGGGGGCCTACGAGCAGTACTTC. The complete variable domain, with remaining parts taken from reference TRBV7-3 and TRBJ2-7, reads GAGVSQTPSNKVTEKGKYVELRCDPISGHTALYWYRQSLGQGPEFLIYFQGTGAADDSGLPNDRFFAVRPEGSVSTLKIQRTERGDSAVYLCASSTAQSSGGAYEQYFGPGTRLTVT.

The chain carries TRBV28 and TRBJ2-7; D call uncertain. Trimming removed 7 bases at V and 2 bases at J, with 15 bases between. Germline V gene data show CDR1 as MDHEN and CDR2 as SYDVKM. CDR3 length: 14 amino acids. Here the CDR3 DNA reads TGTGCCAGCAACCAGCCGGTGGAGCCCTACGAGCAGTACTTC. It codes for CASNQPVEPYEQYF.

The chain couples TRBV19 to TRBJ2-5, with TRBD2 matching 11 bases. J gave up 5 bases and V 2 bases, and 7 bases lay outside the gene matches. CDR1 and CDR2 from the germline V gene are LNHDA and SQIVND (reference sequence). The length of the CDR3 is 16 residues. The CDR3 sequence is CASSINIAGGRETQYF. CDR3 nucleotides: TGTGCCAGTAGTATAAACATAGCGGGGGGGCGTGAGACCCAGTACTTC.

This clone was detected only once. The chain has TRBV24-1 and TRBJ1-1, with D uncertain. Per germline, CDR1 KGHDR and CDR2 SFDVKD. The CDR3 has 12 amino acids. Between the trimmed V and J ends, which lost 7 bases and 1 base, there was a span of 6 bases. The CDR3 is CATRGRNTEAFF. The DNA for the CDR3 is TGTGCCACCAGGGGGAGGAACACTGAAGCTTTCTTT.

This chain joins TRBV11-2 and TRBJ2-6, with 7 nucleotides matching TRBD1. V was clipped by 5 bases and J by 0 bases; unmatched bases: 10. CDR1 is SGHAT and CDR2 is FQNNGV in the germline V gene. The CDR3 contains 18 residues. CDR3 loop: CASSLRQGKNSGANVLTF. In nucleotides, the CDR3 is TGTGCCAGCAGCCTGAGACAGGGAAAAAACTCTGGGGCCAACGTCCTGACTTTC.

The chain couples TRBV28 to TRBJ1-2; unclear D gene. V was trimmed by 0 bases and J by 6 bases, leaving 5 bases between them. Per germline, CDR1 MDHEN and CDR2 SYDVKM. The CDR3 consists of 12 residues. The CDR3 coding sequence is TGTGCCAGCAGTTTATGGGCAGATGGCTACACCTTC. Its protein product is CASSLWADGYTF.